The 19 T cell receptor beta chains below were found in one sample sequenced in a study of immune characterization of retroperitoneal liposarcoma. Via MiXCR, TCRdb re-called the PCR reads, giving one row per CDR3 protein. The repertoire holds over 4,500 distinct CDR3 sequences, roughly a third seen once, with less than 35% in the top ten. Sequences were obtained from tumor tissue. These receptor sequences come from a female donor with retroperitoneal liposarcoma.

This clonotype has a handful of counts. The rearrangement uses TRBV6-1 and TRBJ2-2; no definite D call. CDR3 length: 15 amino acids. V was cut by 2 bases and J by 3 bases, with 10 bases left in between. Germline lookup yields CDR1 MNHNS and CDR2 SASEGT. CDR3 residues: CASSETVVDTGELFF. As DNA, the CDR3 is TGTGCCAGCAGTGAAACCGTAGTGGACACCGGGGAGCTGTTTTTT.

CDR3 sequence: CASSDGEREGADTQYF. In DNA form, the CDR3 reads TGTGCCAGCAGTGATGGAGAGCGGGAGGGTGCAGATACGCAGTATTTT. The chain joins TRBV6-1 to TRBJ2-3; 10 bases are a match to TRBD2. Looked up from germline, CDR1 is MNHNS and CDR2 is SASEGT. The trim removed 3 bases at V and 4 bases at J, leaving 7 bases unmatched. CDR3 length: 16 amino acids.

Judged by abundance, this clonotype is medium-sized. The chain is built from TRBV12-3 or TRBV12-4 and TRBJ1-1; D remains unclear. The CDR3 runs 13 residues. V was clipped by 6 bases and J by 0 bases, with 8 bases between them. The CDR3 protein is CASRARMNTEAFF. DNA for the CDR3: TGTGCCAGCAGGGCCAGAATGAACACTGAAGCTTTCTTT.

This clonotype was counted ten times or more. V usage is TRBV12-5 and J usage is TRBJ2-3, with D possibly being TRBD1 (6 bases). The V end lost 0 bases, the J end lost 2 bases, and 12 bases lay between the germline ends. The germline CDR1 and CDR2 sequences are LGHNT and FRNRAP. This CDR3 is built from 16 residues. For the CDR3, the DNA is TGTGCTAGTGGTTTGGTAAGGGGACACCTCACAGATACGCAGTATTTT. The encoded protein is CASGLVRGHLTDTQYF.

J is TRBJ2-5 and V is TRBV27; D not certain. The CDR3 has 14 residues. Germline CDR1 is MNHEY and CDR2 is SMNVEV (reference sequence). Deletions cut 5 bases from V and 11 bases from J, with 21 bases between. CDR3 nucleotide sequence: TGTGCCAGCAGTCACGATAGCTCCTACAATGAGCAGTACTTC. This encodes CASSHDSSYNEQYF.

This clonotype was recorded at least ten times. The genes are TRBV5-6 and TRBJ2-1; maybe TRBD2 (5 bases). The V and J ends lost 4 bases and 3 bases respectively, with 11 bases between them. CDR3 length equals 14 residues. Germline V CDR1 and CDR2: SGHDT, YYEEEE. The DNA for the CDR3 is TGTGCCAGCAGCCCTACTAGTAGCTACAATGAGCAGTTCTTC. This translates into CASSPTSSYNEQFF.

This CDR3 reads CASSELGGPSTDTQYF. As DNA, the CDR3 is TGTGCCAGCAGTGAATTGGGAGGGCCTAGCACAGATACGCAGTATTTT. J is TRBJ2-3 and V is TRBV6-1, with TRBD2 matching 7 bases. With 2 bases clipped from V and 0 bases from J, the junction kept 5 bases outside the gene matches. Germline values: CDR1 MNHNS, CDR2 SASEGT. The CDR3 is 16 residues long.

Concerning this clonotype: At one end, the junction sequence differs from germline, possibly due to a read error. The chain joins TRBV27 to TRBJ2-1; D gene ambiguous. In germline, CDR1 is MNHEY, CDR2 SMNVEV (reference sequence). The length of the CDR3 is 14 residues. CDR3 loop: CASSTRAPYNEQSF. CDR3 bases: TGTGCCAGCAGTACGAGAGCACCCTACAATGAGCAGTCCTTC.

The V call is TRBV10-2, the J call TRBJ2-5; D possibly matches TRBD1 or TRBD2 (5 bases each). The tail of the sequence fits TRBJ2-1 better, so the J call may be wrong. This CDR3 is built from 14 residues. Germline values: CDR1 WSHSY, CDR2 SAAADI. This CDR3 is CARGVANAYNEQFF. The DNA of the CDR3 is TGCGCCAGGGGGGTAGCCAACGCTTACAATGAGCAGTTCTTC.

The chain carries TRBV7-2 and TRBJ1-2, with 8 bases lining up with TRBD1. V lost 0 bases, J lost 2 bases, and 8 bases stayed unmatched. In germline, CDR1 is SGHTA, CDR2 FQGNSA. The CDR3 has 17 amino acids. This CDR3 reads CASSLAFGTGLNYGYTF. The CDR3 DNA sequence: TGTGCCAGCAGCTTAGCGTTTGGGACAGGCCTAAACTATGGCTACACCTTC.

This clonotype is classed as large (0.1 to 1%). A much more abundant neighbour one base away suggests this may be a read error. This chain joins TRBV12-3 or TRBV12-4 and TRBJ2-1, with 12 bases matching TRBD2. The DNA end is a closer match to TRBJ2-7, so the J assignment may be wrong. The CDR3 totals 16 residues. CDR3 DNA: TGTGCCAGCAGCTATGAGACTAGCGGGAGAAACAATGAGCAGTACTTC. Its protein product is CASSYETSGRNNEQYF.

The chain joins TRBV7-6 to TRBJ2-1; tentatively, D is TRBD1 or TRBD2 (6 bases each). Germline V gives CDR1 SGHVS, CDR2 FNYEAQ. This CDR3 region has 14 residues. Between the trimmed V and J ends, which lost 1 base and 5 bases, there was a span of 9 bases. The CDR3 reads CASSLVRGDNEQFF. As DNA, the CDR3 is TGTGCCAGCAGCTTAGTTAGGGGGGACAATGAGCAGTTCTTC.

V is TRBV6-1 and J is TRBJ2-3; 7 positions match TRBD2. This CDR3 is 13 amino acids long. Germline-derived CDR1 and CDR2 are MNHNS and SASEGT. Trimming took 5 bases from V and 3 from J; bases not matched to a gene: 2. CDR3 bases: TGTGCCAGCAGTAGGGGAGGGACAGATACGCAGTATTTT. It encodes CASSRGGTDTQYF.

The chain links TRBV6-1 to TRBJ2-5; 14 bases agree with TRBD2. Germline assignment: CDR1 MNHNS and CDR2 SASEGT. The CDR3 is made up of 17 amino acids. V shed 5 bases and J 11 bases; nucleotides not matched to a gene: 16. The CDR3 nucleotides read TGTGCCAGCAGTTACCCGGGACTAGCGGGAGACTACAATGAGCAGTACTTC. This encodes CASSYPGLAGDYNEQYF.

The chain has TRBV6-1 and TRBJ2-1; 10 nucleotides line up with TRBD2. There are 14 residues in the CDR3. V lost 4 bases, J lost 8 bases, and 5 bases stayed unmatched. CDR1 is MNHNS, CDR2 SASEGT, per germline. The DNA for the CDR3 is TGTGCCAGCAGTGGGCTAGCGGGAGTACATGAGCAGTTCTTC. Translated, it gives CASSGLAGVHEQFF.

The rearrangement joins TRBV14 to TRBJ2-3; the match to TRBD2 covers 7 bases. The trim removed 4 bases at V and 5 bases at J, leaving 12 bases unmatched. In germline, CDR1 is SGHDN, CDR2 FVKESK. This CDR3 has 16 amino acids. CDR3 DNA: TGTGCCAGCAGCCCTCTGGGGGGGACCTATCAAGATACGCAGTATTTT. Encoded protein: CASSPLGGTYQDTQYF.

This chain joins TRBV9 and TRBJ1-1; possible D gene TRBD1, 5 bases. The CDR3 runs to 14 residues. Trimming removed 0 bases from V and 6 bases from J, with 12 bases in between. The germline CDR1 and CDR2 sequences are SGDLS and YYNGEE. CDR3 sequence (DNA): TGTGCCAGCAGCGTAGGGCCTCAGGGCTCTGAAGCTTTCTTT. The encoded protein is CASSVGPQGSEAFF.

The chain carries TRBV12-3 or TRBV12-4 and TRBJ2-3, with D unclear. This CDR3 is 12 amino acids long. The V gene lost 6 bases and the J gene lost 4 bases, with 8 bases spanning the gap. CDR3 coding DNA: TGTGCCAGCAGGCACCTCTCAGATACGCAGTATTTT. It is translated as CASRHLSDTQYF.

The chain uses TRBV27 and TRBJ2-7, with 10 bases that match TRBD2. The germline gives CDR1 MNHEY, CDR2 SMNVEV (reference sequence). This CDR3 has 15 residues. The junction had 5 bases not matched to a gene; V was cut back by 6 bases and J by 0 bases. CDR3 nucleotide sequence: TGTGCCAGCAGCCCATCTAGCGGGAGCTCCTACGAGCAGTACTTC. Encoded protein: CASSPSSGSSYEQYF.